The present entry profiles one T cell receptor (beta chain) with its context. The specificity of this receptor is unknown. Base qualities are not recorded, but no much larger clone differs from it by a single base. Its CDR3 holds 15 amino acids, cysteine through phenylalanine. CDR3 DNA is the only sequence kept; it has 45 bases, read in frame from the first base. Trimming takes 0 bases from V and 2 bases from J, and the germline ends sit 11 bases apart. CDR1 and CDR2 are read off the germline V gene as SGHRS and YFSETQ. The sample is drawn from a study of CD8+ T cells in alopecia areata (dated by TCRdb to between 2018 and 2020). At the level of the whole study: The treated patients took part in an open-label pilot trial in which moderate-to-severe alopecia areata was treated with oral tofacitinib at 5 to 10 mg twice daily. High-throughput TCRbeta sequencing was used to examine T cell clonal expansion in alopecia areata in both the C3H/HeJ mouse model and human patients. Clonality in the scalp was compared among normal scalp (n=4), patchy alopecia areata scalp (n=8), and alopecia totalis/universalis scalp (n=8). Human TCRbeta sequencing covered scalp tissue and sorted CD4+ and CD8+ peripheral blood T cells from patchy and totalis/universalis alopecia areata patients and healthy controls. TCRbeta CDR3 regions were amplified by immunoSEQ multiplex PCR using 35 Vbeta forward and 13 Jbeta reverse primers. Tofacitinib-treated patients had biopsies at baseline and at 4 and 24 weeks of treatment, with a later scalp biopsy in several patients. RNA came from the PAXgene miRNA kit for fixed scalp, the miRNeasy kit for PBMCs, and the RNeasy kit for mouse skin. Patients received tofacitinib for 6 to 18 months and were then followed off drug for 6 months to check for delayed response and recurrence. Summary of the overall study and its limitations: Compared with normal scalp, lesional scalp had higher clonality and more expanded CD8+ clones, particularly in alopecia totalis/universalis, a pattern that suggests antigenic drive. Compared with mice, TCR sequences shared between patients were less clear, possibly partly because of HLA diversity across the patient population. Unlike mouse skin, which is dominated by gammadelta T cells, normal human skin has resident alphabeta T cells that are also sequenced, and this complicates analysis of the scalp TCR repertoire.

Library preparation used the immunoSEQ multiplex PCR assay. For TCR sequencing, RNA was extracted from every sample and reverse transcribed into cDNA to serve as template. SuperScript III was used for first-strand cDNA synthesis, primed with a 2:1 mix of oligo-dT and random hexamers. A synthetic immune receptor repertoire was used to gauge amplification bias, and whatever bias remained was removed computationally. From the authors' description of their analysis: Raw reads were preprocessed to remove errors, and CDR3 was defined by IMGT conventions from the conserved cysteine to phenylalanine. Clonality was computed by normalizing Shannon entropy by log2 of the number of productive unique TCRs and subtracting the result from 1. Whether scalp clones were CD4 or CD8 was inferred by matching scalp TCRbeta sequences against CD4 and CD8 repertoires sorted from blood. TCRdb provides this immuneACCESS table in a form limited to in-frame rearrangements. Some clones are lacking; in checked studies, under half of them reflect an unresolved V gene, and why the rest are absent is not known. V and J calls and clone size are those listed in that table; D and trimming were worked out from the DNA. This sample has hundreds of thousands of clones in its table, and 67% of those were observed once. The ten largest clones take up around 1.2% of the sample.

The time point label of this sample denotes: baseline before oral tofacitinib. Lesional scalp punch biopsies and peripheral blood were collected from alopecia areata patients. PBMCs were isolated by density centrifugation and stained for CD3, CD4 and CD8, after which CD4+ and CD8+ T cells were sorted on a FACSAria. In this chain, TRBV5-1 is recombined with TRBJ1-2; the D segment could be TRBD1, given 5 matching bases. The clonotype was recovered from a human donor with alopecia areata. The source material was CD4+ T cells sorted from blood, sampled at week 0. The DNA sequence is as follows: TGCGCCAGCAGCTTGGCGAGGGGTGTGAACTATGGCTACACCTTC. This sequence encodes CASSLARGVNYGYTF.